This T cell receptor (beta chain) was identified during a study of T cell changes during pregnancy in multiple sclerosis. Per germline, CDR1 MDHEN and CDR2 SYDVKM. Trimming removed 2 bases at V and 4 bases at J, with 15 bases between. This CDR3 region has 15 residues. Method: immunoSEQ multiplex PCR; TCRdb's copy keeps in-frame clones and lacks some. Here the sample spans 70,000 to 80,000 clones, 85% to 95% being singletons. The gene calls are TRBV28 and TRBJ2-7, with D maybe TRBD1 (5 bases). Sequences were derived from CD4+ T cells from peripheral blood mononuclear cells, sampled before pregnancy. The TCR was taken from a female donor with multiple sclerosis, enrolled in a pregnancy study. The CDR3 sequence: CASSLRVQGSYEQYF. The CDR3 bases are TGTGCCAGCAGTTTAAGGGTTCAGGGATCGTACGAGCAGTACTTC.